Below, 23 T cell receptor beta chains from the same sample are listed, as sequenced in a study of blood T cell repertoires in COVID-19. Using immunoSEQ multiplex PCR, the repertoire was profiled, and TCRdb retains in-frame clones only, with some absent. Of over 150,000 clones listed, roughly 84% are singletons. The sample taken for sequencing was peripheral blood. These receptors originate from a man aged 40-49 years with acute or convalescent COVID-19.

The rearrangement joins TRBV7-6 to TRBJ2-2, with 7 bases lining up with TRBD1. Germline loops: CDR1 SGHVS, CDR2 FNYEAQ. The CDR3 sequence is 17 residues long. V trimming: 1 base; J trimming: 4 bases; junction bases outside the gene matches: 9. The CDR3 DNA is TGTGCCAGCAGCTTAGTCCCCGGGACAGAGACCACCGGGGAGCTGTTTTTT. Residues: CASSLVPGTETTGELFF.

The chain recombines TRBV18 with TRBJ1-2, with a tentative D call TRBD1 (5 bases). The germline V gene encodes CDR1 KGHSH and CDR2 LQKENI. The CDR3 is made up of 16 amino acids. Trimming cost V 0 bases and J 2 bases, with 13 bases left between them. The CDR3 DNA follows: TGTGCCAGCTCACCACCCGCGGGACGGCAGAACTATGGCTACACCTTC. As protein: CASSPPAGRQNYGYTF.

This chain connects TRBV3-1 (or the pseudogene TRBV3-2) to TRBJ2-2; D unclear. Trimming removed 2 bases from V and 6 bases from J, with 7 bases in between. This CDR3 is 13 amino acids long. CDR1 is LGHDT, CDR2 YNNKEL, per germline (reference sequence). CDR3 in DNA: TGTGCCAGCAGCCAATCAGTTCCCGGGGAGCTGTTTTTT. This encodes CASSQSVPGELFF.

The chain is built from TRBV6-5 and TRBJ2-3; tentatively, D is TRBD2 (6 bases). The germline V gene has CDR1 MNHEY and CDR2 SVGAGI. Trimming removed 6 bases at V and 7 bases at J, with 20 bases between. The CDR3 loop spans 15 amino acids. The CDR3 protein is CASRQTGTPSYTQYF. CDR3 bases: TGTGCCAGCAGACAAACGGGGACTCCCTCCTATACGCAGTATTTT.

V is TRBV2 and J is TRBJ2-2; tentatively, D is TRBD2 (5 bases). CDR3 length equals 15 residues. The V gene lost 6 bases and the J gene lost 1 base, with 12 bases spanning the gap. CDR1 SNHLY and CDR2 FYNNEI come from the germline V gene. CDR3 coding DNA: TGTGCCAGCAGCCCCTGGACTGTGAACACCGGGGAGCTGTTTTTT. Translated: CASSPWTVNTGELFF.

The chain combines TRBV4-2 with TRBJ1-6, with TRBD1 as a possible D gene (5 bases). Germline CDR1 reads LGHNA; CDR2 reads YNFKEQ. With 0 bases removed from V and 10 bases from J, the gap between germline ends came to 10 bases. The CDR3 is 14 amino acids. The CDR3 coding sequence is TGTGCCAGCAGCCAAGATCAGGGAAGCTCACCCCTCCACTTT. Protein: CASSQDQGSSPLHF.

The rearrangement uses TRBV21-1 and TRBJ1-5. TRBV21-1 is annotated as a pseudogene. The CDR3 spans 13 residues. The CDR3 nucleotides read TGTGCCAGCAGCATACCCGGTGGTCAGCCCCAGCATTTT. Translation: CASSIPGGQPQHF.

This clone was seen more than once but under ten times. The DNA for the CDR3 is TGTGCCAGCGCTCCGGGGATGGGCACTGAAGCTTTCTTT. It yields the protein CASAPGMGTEAFF. The gene calls are TRBV7-2 and TRBJ1-1, with D unclear. Germline V CDR1 and CDR2: SGHTA, FQGNSA. Trimming took off 8 bases at V and 4 bases at J, with 14 bases between the two ends. The CDR3 sequence is 13 residues long.

CDR3 sequence: CASSLLLEGGSQPQHF. CDR3 sequence (DNA): TGTGCCAGCAGCTTATTGCTTGAGGGAGGGAGCCAGCCCCAGCATTTT. The V gene is TRBV5-6, the J gene TRBJ1-5; D is ambiguous. Trimming took 2 bases from V and 7 from J, leaving 19 bases between them. The CDR3 loop spans 16 amino acids. Germline CDR1 is SGHDT and CDR2 is YYEEEE. Using reference TRBV5-6 and TRBJ1-5 for the parts outside the CDR3, the full variable domain is DAGVTQSPTHLIKTRGQQVTLRCSPKSGHDTVSWYQQALGQGPQFIFQYYEEEERQRGNFPDRFSGHQFPNYSSELNVNALLLGDSALYLCASSLLLEGGSQPQHFGDGTRLSIL.

This chain connects TRBV7-2 to TRBJ1-2; 7 positions agree with TRBD1. This CDR3 has 14 amino acids. Germline V gene data show CDR1 as SGHTA and CDR2 as FQGNSA. The junction had 4 bases not matched to a gene; V was cut back by 4 bases and J by 2 bases. CDR3 nucleotides: TGTGCCAGCAGCTGGAGGGACAGCAACTATGGCTACACCTTC. Its translation is CASSWRDSNYGYTF.

The chain couples TRBV3-1 (or the pseudogene TRBV3-2) to TRBJ2-1, with 11 bases matching TRBD2. The CDR3 extends over 18 amino acids. V trimming: 4 bases; J trimming: 0 bases; junction bases outside the gene matches: 8. CDR1 and CDR2 (germline): LGHDT, YNNKEL (reference sequence). CDR3 residues: CASSPILAGGVSYNEQFF. DNA for the CDR3: TGTGCCAGCAGCCCAATTCTAGCGGGGGGTGTCTCCTACAATGAGCAGTTCTTC.

The V call is TRBV6-1, the J call TRBJ1-5; no reliable D call. Trimming shortened V by 1 base and J by 4 bases, and 8 bases separated the two germline ends. The CDR3 runs 14 residues. CDR1 MNHNS and CDR2 SASEGT come from the germline V gene. This CDR3 reads CASSEERKNQPQHF. CDR3 DNA: TGTGCCAGCAGTGAAGAGAGGAAAAATCAGCCCCAGCATTTT.

The gene calls are TRBV19 and TRBJ2-2; weak D call: TRBD1 (5 bases). CDR1 is LNHDA, CDR2 SQIVND, per germline (reference sequence). The germline V and J ends were trimmed by 3 bases and 6 bases, with 14 bases remaining between them. This CDR3 region has 15 residues. This CDR3 is CASSIGQGWAGELFF. CDR3 DNA sequence: TGTGCCAGTAGTATCGGGCAGGGCTGGGCCGGGGAGCTGTTTTTT.

V usage is TRBV9 and J usage is TRBJ2-7; 7 bases fit TRBD1. Trimming removed 0 bases from V and 2 bases from J; junction bases left unmatched: 5. Per the germline V gene, CDR1 is SGDLS and CDR2 is YYNGEE. This CDR3 region has 15 residues. CDR3 region: CASSVGDSATYEQYF. Written as DNA, the CDR3 is TGTGCCAGCAGCGTAGGGGACAGCGCTACCTACGAGCAGTACTTC.

This clone was observed a handful of times. The chain joins TRBV4-2 to TRBJ1-1; D gene unclear. Germline V gene sequence: CDR1 LGHNA, CDR2 YNFKEQ. Trimming shortened V by 2 bases and J by 0 bases, and 10 bases separated the two germline ends. This CDR3 is 15 amino acids long. CDR3 sequence reads: CASSQPVPLNTEAFF. The CDR3 nucleotides are TGTGCCAGCAGCCAACCAGTCCCCTTGAACACTGAAGCTTTCTTT.

The chain has TRBV24-1 and TRBJ2-1; 9 positions agree with TRBD1. Germline V lookup: CDR1 KGHDR, CDR2 SFDVKD. The V and J ends lost 2 bases and 5 bases, in that order; junction bases with no gene match: 9. CDR3 length equals 17 residues. The CDR3 sequence is CATSDWPRTGDNNEQFF. DNA for the CDR3: TGTGCCACCAGTGATTGGCCGAGGACAGGGGATAACAATGAGCAGTTCTTC.

The chain links TRBV27 to TRBJ1-2; D is undetermined. V was shortened by 6 bases and J by 2 bases, with 10 bases between the two germline ends. The CDR3 is made up of 13 amino acids. Germline V CDR1 and CDR2: MNHEY, SMNVEV (reference sequence). The CDR3 region is CASRGGYNYGYTF. DNA of the CDR3: TGTGCCAGCAGGGGAGGCTACAACTATGGCTACACCTTC.

V gene TRBV9 combines with J gene TRBJ2-4, with TRBD1 identical over 7 bases. The CDR3 has 16 amino acids. The ends lost 2 bases at V and 3 bases at J; junction bases unmatched: 8. Germline lookup yields CDR1 SGDLS and CDR2 YYNGEE. CDR3 DNA sequence: TGTGCCAGCAGCGTCGAGACAGGGAAGGACAAAAACATTCAGTACTTC. Amino acids: CASSVETGKDKNIQYF. The entire variable domain, with the rest obtained from reference TRBV9 and TRBJ2-4, is as follows: DSGVTQTPKHLITATGQRVTLRCSPRSGDLSVYWYQQSLDQGLQFLIQYYNGEERAKGNILERFSAQQFPDLHSELNLSSLELGDSALYFCASSVETGKDKNIQYFGAGTRLSVL.

The chain recombines TRBV3-1 (or the pseudogene TRBV3-2) with TRBJ1-4; 11 bases agree with TRBD1. With 4 bases clipped from V and 5 bases from J, the junction kept 3 bases outside the gene matches. Germline CDR1 LGHDT, CDR2 YNNKEL (reference sequence). The CDR3 is 15 amino acids. CDR3 in DNA: TGTGCCAGCAGCCCCGGGACAGGGGGAAATGAAAAACTGTTTTTT. Translated: CASSPGTGGNEKLFF.

The V gene is TRBV18, the J gene TRBJ2-7; 8 nucleotides align to TRBD1. Trimming took 8 bases from V and 2 from J; bases not matched to a gene: 5. In germline, CDR1 is KGHSH, CDR2 LQKENI. This CDR3 region has 13 residues. The CDR3 loop is CASTPGQAYEQYF. DNA of the CDR3: TGTGCCAGCACGCCGGGACAGGCCTACGAGCAGTACTTC.

V usage is TRBV9 and J usage is TRBJ1-4; D is undetermined. Germline V gene data show CDR1 as SGDLS and CDR2 as YYNGEE. This CDR3 has 14 residues. V was cut by 0 bases and J by 3 bases, with 6 bases left in between. The CDR3 bases are TGTGCCAGCAGCGTAGATCGGTCTAATGAAAAACTGTTTTTT. Its protein is CASSVDRSNEKLFF.

The rearrangement joins TRBV7-2 to TRBJ1-2; D unclear. The germline V gene has CDR1 SGHTA and CDR2 FQGNSA. This CDR3 is built from 11 residues. V was trimmed by 4 bases and J by 6 bases, leaving 6 bases between them. CDR3 sequence reads: CASSSFDGYTF. The CDR3 DNA is TGTGCCAGCAGCTCGTTCGATGGCTACACCTTC.

This sequence joins TRBV5-6 and TRBJ2-4, with D hard to call. The CDR3 extends over 15 amino acids. Germline V gene data show CDR1 as SGHDT and CDR2 as YYEEEE. Trimming took off 1 base at V and 3 bases at J, with 11 bases between the two ends. The CDR3 coding sequence is TGTGCCAGCAGCTTGAATGGCGGCAACAAAAACATTCAGTACTTC. Amino acids: CASSLNGGNKNIQYF.